The 22 T cell receptor beta chains below come from one sample, sequenced in a study of graft-versus-host responses after intestinal transplantation. The table came from immunoSEQ multiplex PCR; TCRdb's copy has only in-frame clones and leaves some out. The sample comprises tens of thousands of clones, 90% to 95% of which are singletons, and approximately 1.5% rests with the top ten. Their antigen targets remain unknown. This specimen was unstimulated CD8+ T cells sorted from spleen or lymph node cells, taken before transplant. The receptors originated from a human donor who was the organ donor for an intestinal transplant.

The V call is TRBV11-2, the J call TRBJ1-1; D not certain. V was pared by 7 bases and J by 0 bases, with 15 bases between. This CDR3 has 15 residues. The germline gives CDR1 SGHAT, CDR2 FQNNGV. The CDR3 here is CASTEASYLNTEAFF. CDR3 DNA: TGTGCCAGCACAGAGGCCTCGTACTTGAACACTGAAGCTTTCTTT.

The rearrangement joins TRBV28 to TRBJ2-7, with TRBD1 as a possible D gene (5 bases). The CDR3 loop spans 16 amino acids. Trimming stripped 1 base from V and 3 bases from J, with 16 bases between. Germline values: CDR1 MDHEN, CDR2 SYDVKM. CDR3 region: CASSLSIRATGYEQYF. The CDR3, as DNA: TGTGCCAGCAGTTTATCCATCAGGGCAACCGGCTACGAGCAGTACTTC.

The CDR3 here is CASSWGTSGYEQYF. As DNA, the CDR3 is TGCGCCAGCAGCTGGGGGACTAGCGGGTACGAGCAGTACTTC. This chain connects TRBV5-1 to TRBJ2-7; 12 bases are shared with TRBD2. Losses at the gene ends were 3 bases for V and 4 bases for J; bases not matched to a gene: 2. The CDR3 spans 14 residues. Germline CDR1 SGHRS, CDR2 YFSETQ.

V usage is TRBV7-8 and J usage is TRBJ2-3; 12 nucleotides align to TRBD2. V trimming: 5 bases; J trimming: 5 bases; junction bases outside the gene matches: 11. CDR3 size: 17 residues. Germline CDR1 SGHVS, CDR2 FQNEAQ. The CDR3 DNA is TGTGCCAGCAGCGATGCCGGGACTAGCGGGCGGATAGATACGCAGTATTTT. This encodes CASSDAGTSGRIDTQYF.

The rearrangement uses TRBV10-3 and TRBJ2-1, with 9 bases lining up with TRBD1. Germline CDR1 and CDR2: ENHRY and SYGVKD. V gave up 8 bases and J gave up 2 bases; unmatched junction bases: 7. This CDR3 is built from 15 residues. The CDR3 DNA reads as TGTGCCATCTTAAGGGGACAGGGTCCCTACAATGAGCAGTTCTTC. Residues: CAILRGQGPYNEQFF.

The V and J genes are TRBV28 and TRBJ1-1; 7 positions match TRBD1. The germline CDR1 and CDR2 sequences are MDHEN and SYDVKM. The CDR3 contains 13 residues. V dropped 5 bases and J dropped 5; count of bases not matched to a gene: 5. The CDR3 DNA reads as TGTGCCAGCAGTAGGGGCAGGGGGACTGAAGCTTTCTTT. Protein product: CASSRGRGTEAFF.

The chain is built from TRBV12-1 and TRBJ2-1; no check of the table's D call, TRBD2, against the DNA was made. TRBV12-1 is classified as a pseudogene. The CDR3 is made up of 17 amino acids. CDR3 sequence (DNA): TGTGCCAGCAGCTTTACGCTAGCGGGAGCCTCCTACAATGAGCAGTTCTTC. As protein: CASSFTLAGASYNEQFF.

CDR3 protein: CASSSQGTFNYGYTF. The DNA of the CDR3 is TGTGCCAGCAGTTCTCAGGGTACATTTAACTATGGCTACACCTTC. V gene TRBV6-5 combines with J gene TRBJ1-2, with D tentatively TRBD1 (5 bases). Between the trimmed V and J ends, which lost 4 bases and 1 base, there was a span of 13 bases. CDR1 and CDR2 from the germline V gene are MNHEY and SVGAGI. CDR3 size: 15 residues.

This chain links TRBV2 with TRBJ2-2; D perhaps matches TRBD1 (6 bases). Germline loops: CDR1 SNHLY, CDR2 FYNNEI. With 4 bases removed from V and 6 bases from J, the gap between germline ends came to 15 bases. The CDR3 is made up of 15 amino acids. The CDR3 sequence is CASSVGRGSAGELFF. The CDR3, as DNA: TGTGCCAGCAGTGTAGGCAGGGGTAGTGCCGGGGAGCTGTTTTTT.

The chain combines TRBV5-5 with TRBJ2-2, with TRBD2 as a possible D gene (6 bases). The CDR3 has 16 residues. Trimming took off 3 bases at V and 3 bases at J, with 15 bases between the two ends. CDR1 and CDR2 from the germline V gene are SGHKS and YYEKEE (reference sequence). The CDR3 DNA is TGTGCCAGCAGCTCCGAGCGGACTACTTACACCGGGGAGCTGTTTTTT. This encodes CASSSERTTYTGELFF.

As concerns this clone: The sample carries other DNA sequences with the same CDR3. V gene TRBV6-1 combines with J gene TRBJ2-6; D not resolved. Germline V gene sequence: CDR1 MNHNS, CDR2 SASEGT. This CDR3 spans 14 amino acids. V was pared by 4 bases and J by 0 bases, with 4 bases between. DNA for the CDR3: TGTGCCAGCAGTGGACTCTCTGGGGCCAACGTCCTGACTTTC. Residues: CASSGLSGANVLTF.

This clone came up once. The CDR3, as DNA: TGTGCCAGCAGTATCCCGCAGGGACAGGGATACTACGAGCAGTACTTC. This sequence encodes CASSIPQGQGYYEQYF. The rearrangement links TRBV28 to TRBJ2-7; 9 positions match TRBD1. V shed 5 bases and J 3 bases; nucleotides not matched to a gene: 11. Germline CDR1 reads MDHEN; CDR2 reads SYDVKM. The CDR3 sequence is 16 residues long.

V and J are TRBV7-9 and TRBJ2-2; 10 nucleotides agree with TRBD1. The CDR3 contains 17 residues. Germline V CDR1 and CDR2: SEHNR, FQNEAQ (reference sequence). The V and J ends lost 7 bases and 3 bases, in that order; junction bases with no gene match: 11. CDR3 amino acids: CASNTLTGTGDTGELFF. For the CDR3, the DNA is TGTGCCAGCAACACCCTCACCGGGACAGGGGACACCGGGGAGCTGTTTTTT.

V gene TRBV13 combines with J gene TRBJ1-1; no clear D gene. This CDR3 has 14 residues. The germline V gene has CDR1 PRHDT and CDR2 FYEKMQ (reference sequence). V lost 4 bases and J 6 bases, leaving 15 bases between the germline ends. The CDR3 DNA sequence: TGTGCCAGCAGCTCATCGTCGGGGTACGCTGAAGCTTTCTTT. Translated: CASSSSSGYAEAFF.

This clone was detected only once. This same CDR3 is encoded by further DNA sequences in the sample. The V gene is TRBV6-5, the J gene TRBJ1-1; D perhaps matches TRBD1 (6 bases). V lost 0 bases and J 1 base, leaving 9 bases between the germline ends. The germline V gene has CDR1 MNHEY and CDR2 SVGAGI. This CDR3 has 15 amino acids. The CDR3: CASSYSPGENTEAFF. CDR3 sequence (DNA): TGTGCCAGCAGTTACTCACCAGGGGAGAACACTGAAGCTTTCTTT.

The gene calls are TRBV6-5 and TRBJ2-3; unclear D gene. V lost 4 bases and J 0 bases, leaving 8 bases between the germline ends. CDR1 and CDR2 from the germline V gene are MNHEY and SVGAGI. The CDR3 has 14 residues. CDR3 bases: TGTGCCAGCAGTTCTAAAATGAGCACAGATACGCAGTATTTT. It yields the protein CASSSKMSTDTQYF.

This clone was detected a few times. This chain joins TRBV7-9 and TRBJ2-2, with 10 bases identical to TRBD1. Per germline, CDR1 SEHNR and CDR2 FQNEAQ (reference sequence). V dropped 4 bases and J dropped 3; count of bases not matched to a gene: 2. This CDR3 is built from 15 residues. CDR3 amino acids: CASSSGTGDTGELFF. The CDR3 nucleotides read TGTGCCAGCAGCTCAGGGACAGGGGACACCGGGGAGCTGTTTTTT.

The rearrangement joins TRBV29-1 to TRBJ2-5, with TRBD2 as a possible D gene (6 bases). V was trimmed by 2 bases and J by 6 bases, leaving 25 bases between them. The CDR3 sequence is 17 residues long. Per the germline V gene, CDR1 is SQVTM and CDR2 is ANQGSEA. The chain's CDR3 is CSVELRTRLAGMKTQYF. The CDR3 bases are TGCAGCGTTGAACTCCGTACCAGACTGGCGGGAATGAAGACCCAGTACTTC.

V is TRBV6-5 and J is TRBJ2-1; TRBD2 agrees at 10 bases. V lost 2 bases and J lost 6; bases outside the gene matches: 7. The CDR3 length is 16 residues. Germline V gives CDR1 MNHEY, CDR2 SVGAGI. Here the CDR3 reads CASSYTLAGVGNEQFF. The CDR3 DNA reads as TGTGCCAGCAGTTACACCCTAGCGGGAGTCGGCAATGAGCAGTTCTTC.

The chain links TRBV15 to TRBJ1-1; D is perhaps TRBD1 (5 bases). This CDR3 has 14 amino acids. Between the trimmed V and J ends, which lost 1 base and 4 bases, there was a span of 10 bases. Looked up from germline, CDR1 is LNHNV and CDR2 is YYDKDF (reference sequence). DNA of the CDR3: TGTGCCACCAGCAGAGCCGGGGGAATCACTGAAGCTTTCTTT. The encoded protein is CATSRAGGITEAFF. The full variable domain, in which reference TRBV15 and TRBJ1-1 provide the parts outside the CDR3, is DAMVIQNPRYQVTQFGKPVTLSCSQTLNHNVMYWYQQKSSQAPKLLFHYYDKDFNNEADTPDNFQSRRPNTSFCFLDIRSPGLGDTAMYLCATSRAGGITEAFFGQGTRLTVV.

The chain links TRBV9 to TRBJ1-5; 9 bases match TRBD1. The V segment lost 4 bases and the J segment 3 bases; nucleotides outside the gene matches: 5. Germline V CDR1 and CDR2: SGDLS, YYNGEE. The CDR3 contains 15 residues. This CDR3 is CASSQTGGNNQPQHF. The CDR3 nucleotides read TGTGCCAGCAGCCAGACAGGGGGTAACAATCAGCCCCAGCATTTT.

The chain has TRBV7-9 and TRBJ2-6, with TRBD1 matching over 7 bases. The CDR3 has 19 amino acids. V lost 4 bases and J lost 0; bases outside the gene matches: 12. Germline values: CDR1 SEHNR, CDR2 FQNEAQ (reference sequence). CDR3 residues: CASSYDRRDSSSGANVLTF. In nucleotides, the CDR3 is TGTGCCAGCAGCTATGACAGACGGGACAGCTCCTCTGGGGCCAACGTCCTGACTTTC. The full variable domain, rest sourced from reference TRBV7-9 and TRBJ2-6, is DTGVSQNPRHKITKRGQNVTFRCDPISEHNRLYWYRQTLGQGPEFLTYFQNEAQLEKSRLLSDRFSAERPKGSFSTLEIQRTEQGDSAMYLCASSYDRRDSSSGANVLTFGAGSRLTVL.